Listed below are T cell receptor beta chains from one sample, sequenced in a study of blood T cell repertoires in COVID-19. The protocol was immunoSEQ multiplex PCR, while the TCRdb copy is restricted to in-frame clones and leaves out a portion. The data show fewer than 200,000 clones, with approximately 74% seen just once and 2.5% to 3% held by the top ten. Sequenced material: peripheral blood. These TCRs come from a woman of 80 years or more with acute or convalescent COVID-19. Each CDR3 is given with its conserved first and last residue.

V,CDR3
TRBV5-6,CASSSRAGVTGELFF
TRBV27,CASRGGLAGVYEQYF
TRBV9,CASSPESPGVGLQQYF
TRBV6-5,CASSLSGAQGNTIYF
TRBV5-1,CASSVWTGFEAFF
TRBV29-1,CSVKKREGPGELFF
TRBV11-2,CASSRLAGGPQETQYF
TRBV28,CASRENYGYTF
TRBV19,CASSPRSGNDYGYTF
TRBV5-1,CASSLDTPYSGNTIYF
TRBV3-1/TRBV3-2,CASSRTGFGPGEAFF
TRBV12-3/TRBV12-4,CASSLTYTEAFF
TRBV7-9,CASSLTGTGIQPQHF
TRBV6-5,CASSPGTGNGDEQYF
TRBV3-1/TRBV3-2,CASSPWTGGFEQYF
TRBV24-1,CATSESGTSGGTADTQYF
TRBV18,CASSPLTDDGYTF
TRBV29-1,CSGQDSATNEKLFF
TRBV18,CASSPIQGAGTEAFF
TRBV5-5,CASRGLVYNEQFF
TRBV12-3/TRBV12-4,CASRTTYEQYF
TRBV14,CASSQVPGGNTEAFF
TRBV7-2,CASSSYGDSSGNTIYF
TRBV7-8,CASSRRQGGEQYF
TRBV6-5,CASSPGLASRLDF
TRBV3-1/TRBV3-2,CASSQFEGDQPQHF
TRBV7-2,CASSWVGQEKNIQYF
TRBV19,CASSTSERRPLNEQFF
TRBV19,CASSTLGTSRLYGYTF